Shown below are 9 T cell receptor beta chains from a single sample sequenced in a study of blood T cell repertoires in COVID-19. The repertoire was sequenced with immunoSEQ multiplex PCR; TCRdb's copy has only in-frame clones and lacks some. The table lists approximately 170,000 clones, 65% to 80% of them singletons. The specimen sequenced was peripheral blood. The receptors derive from a woman between 50 and 59 years old with acute or convalescent COVID-19.

This sequence joins TRBV4-1 and TRBJ1-1; 7 nucleotides align to TRBD1. Germline values: CDR1 MGHRA, CDR2 YSYEKL. CDR3 length: 15 amino acids. V lost 2 bases and J lost 1; bases outside the gene matches: 4. CDR3 bases: TGCGCCAGCAGCCAATTCGACAGGGCGAACACTGAAGCTTTCTTT. The encoded protein is CASSQFDRANTEAFF.

V is TRBV25-1 and J is TRBJ2-1; 8 bases are a match to TRBD1. Trimming cost V 6 bases and J 6 bases; bases outside gene matches: 13. In germline, CDR1 is MGHDK, CDR2 SYGVNS. This CDR3 spans 16 amino acids. The CDR3 loop reads CASSESDRVRSNEQFF. The DNA for the CDR3 is TGTGCCAGCAGCGAGTCGGACAGGGTTCGTTCCAATGAGCAGTTCTTC. The whole variable domain, remainder taken from reference TRBV25-1 and TRBJ2-1, is EADIYQTPRYLVIGTGKKITLECSQTMGHDKMYWYQQDPGMELHLIHYSYGVNSTEKGDLSSESTVSRIRTEHFPLTLESARPSHTSQYLCASSESDRVRSNEQFFGPGTRLTVL.

J is TRBJ2-2 and V is TRBV15; possibly TRBD2 for D (7 bases). CDR1 and CDR2 from the germline V gene are LNHNV and YYDKDF (reference sequence). Trimming took off 1 base at V and 7 bases at J, with 10 bases between the two ends. This CDR3 is built from 14 residues. The CDR3 sequence: CATSRGRGGGELFF. The CDR3 DNA reads TGTGCCACCAGCAGAGGAAGGGGGGGCGGGGAGCTGTTTTTT.

CDR3 loop: CASSTFRPGTEAFF. The CDR3 DNA sequence: TGTGCCAGCAGCACCTTCCGCCCCGGGACTGAAGCTTTCTTT. The chain links TRBV7-2 to TRBJ1-1; D not resolved. V shed 5 bases and J shed 5 bases, with 15 bases lying between them. CDR1 and CDR2 from the germline V gene are SGHTA and FQGNSA. CDR3 length equals 14 residues.

J is TRBJ1-5 and V is TRBV6-5; 11 bases line up with TRBD1. Looked up from germline, CDR1 is MNHEY and CDR2 is SVGAGI. This CDR3 comprises 15 residues. The V and J ends lost 5 bases and 5 bases, in that order; junction bases with no gene match: 5. CDR3: CASSPGTGGDQPQHF. For the CDR3, the DNA is TGTGCCAGCAGTCCCGGGACAGGGGGTGATCAGCCCCAGCATTTT.

The J gene is TRBJ2-7, the V gene TRBV6-1; D uncertain. Trimming stripped 0 bases from V and 6 bases from J, with 3 bases between. Germline CDR1 MNHNS, CDR2 SASEGT. CDR3 size: 11 residues. CDR3 sequence reads: CASSEAREQYF. The CDR3 DNA follows: TGTGCCAGCAGTGAAGCCCGCGAGCAGTACTTC.

V usage is TRBV6-6 and J usage is TRBJ2-1; 7 bases fit TRBD1. The length of the CDR3 is 11 residues. Per the germline V gene, CDR1 is MNHNY and CDR2 is SVGAGI (reference sequence). The V gene end was trimmed by 8 bases and the J gene end by 9 bases; junction bases not matched to a gene: 4. The CDR3 loop is CASDRDGEQFF. The CDR3 DNA reads TGTGCCAGCGACAGGGACGGTGAGCAGTTCTTC.

The chain employs TRBV6-5 and TRBJ1-2; D is unclear. V was shortened by 2 bases and J by 6 bases, with 10 bases between the two germline ends. The CDR3 totals 13 residues. The germline V gene encodes CDR1 MNHEY and CDR2 SVGAGI. The CDR3 here is CASSYTRRDGYTF. The CDR3 DNA reads TGTGCCAGCAGTTACACCCGTAGAGATGGCTACACCTTC.

The chain joins TRBV6-4 to TRBJ2-3; D call uncertain. There are 13 residues in the CDR3. Germline CDR1 reads MRHNA; CDR2 reads SNTAGT. V lost 2 bases and J 6 bases, leaving 9 bases between the germline ends. The CDR3 protein is CASSDRHVDTQYF. In nucleotides, the CDR3 is TGTGCCAGCAGTGACCGACACGTGGATACGCAGTATTTT.